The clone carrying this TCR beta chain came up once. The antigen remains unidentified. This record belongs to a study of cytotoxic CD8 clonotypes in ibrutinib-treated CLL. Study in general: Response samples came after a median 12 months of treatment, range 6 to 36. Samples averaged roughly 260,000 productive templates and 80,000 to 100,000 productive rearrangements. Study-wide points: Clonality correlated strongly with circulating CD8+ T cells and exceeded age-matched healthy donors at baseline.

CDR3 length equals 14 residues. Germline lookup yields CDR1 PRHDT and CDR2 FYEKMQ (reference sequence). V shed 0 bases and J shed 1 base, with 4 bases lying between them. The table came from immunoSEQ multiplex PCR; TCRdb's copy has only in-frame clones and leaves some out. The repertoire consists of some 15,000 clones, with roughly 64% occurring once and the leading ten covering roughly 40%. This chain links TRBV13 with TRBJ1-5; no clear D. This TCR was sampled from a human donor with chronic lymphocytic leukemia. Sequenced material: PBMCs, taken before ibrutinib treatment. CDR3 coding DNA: TGTGCCAGCAGCTTAGGCCCCAGCAATCAGCCCCAGCATTTT. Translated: CASSLGPSNQPQHF.